The next 6 T cell receptor beta chains were all read from a single sample in a study of a mutant IDH1 vaccine in newly diagnosed glioma. The time point: baseline, week 1 (first vaccination visit). The sample's treatment: pre-vaccination baseline after standard-of-care therapy. Data came from immunoSEQ multiplex PCR; TCRdb stores just in-frame clones and leaves some out. The sample includes fewer than 45,000 clones, roughly 89% seen only once; the top ten take 15% to 20%. This material consisted of PBMCs, taken from a glioma patient treated with radiotherapy, temozolomide or both. The receptor set was obtained from a young man with glioma.

The V and J genes are TRBV5-6 and TRBJ2-2; 9 positions agree with TRBD1. J gave up 9 bases and V 1 base, and 10 bases lay outside the gene matches. CDR3 length: 16 amino acids. Germline V gene sequence: CDR1 SGHDT, CDR2 YYEEEE. The DNA of the CDR3 is TGTGCCAGCAGCTTGCAGCTGGGACAGGGCTGGCGGGAGCTGTTTTTT. Amino acids: CASSLQLGQGWRELFF.

The chain links TRBV20-1 to TRBJ1-2; the D is unclear. Trimming pared 2 bases from V and 6 bases from J, leaving 4 bases between. The CDR3 is 10 amino acids. Germline V lookup: CDR1 DFQATT, CDR2 SNEGSKA (reference sequence). This CDR3 is CSARSHGYTF. The CDR3 region has the DNA TGCAGTGCTAGATCCCATGGCTACACCTTC.

This rearrangement joins TRBV5-1 to TRBJ1-5, with a possible D match to TRBD1 (6 bases). The CDR3 covers 15 residues. In germline, CDR1 is SGHRS, CDR2 YFSETQ. Trimming shortened V by 1 base and J by 5 bases, and 13 bases separated the two germline ends. For the CDR3, the DNA is TGCGCCAGCAGCTTGACCACAGGGATAGATCAGCCCCAGCATTTT. Protein product: CASSLTTGIDQPQHF.

V and J are TRBV28 and TRBJ1-1, with 7 nucleotides matching TRBD1. This CDR3 region has 14 residues. J lost 5 bases, V lost 1 base, and 4 bases had no gene match. Germline V gene sequence: CDR1 MDHEN, CDR2 SYDVKM. The CDR3 spells CASSLSQGVTEAFF. DNA of the CDR3: TGTGCCAGCAGTTTATCGCAGGGGGTGACTGAAGCTTTCTTT. The whole variable domain, filled in from reference TRBV28 and TRBJ1-1, reads DVKVTQSSRYLVKRTGEKVFLECVQDMDHENMFWYRQDPGLGLRLIYFSYDVKMKEKGDIPEGYSVSREKKERFSLILESASTNQTSMYLCASSLSQGVTEAFFGQGTRLTVV.

V usage is TRBV2 and J usage is TRBJ2-7; D ambiguous. The CDR3 has 14 amino acids. The V gene lost 5 bases and the J gene lost 3 bases, with 14 bases spanning the gap. Germline V CDR1 and CDR2: SNHLY, FYNNEI. CDR3 residues: CASSIGRSGYEQYF. CDR3 DNA: TGTGCCAGCAGTATAGGGCGATCGGGCTACGAGCAGTACTTC.

This clone was seen once. The chain recombines TRBV19 with TRBJ2-7, with D perhaps TRBD1 (5 bases). This CDR3 comprises 13 residues. Germline CDR1 and CDR2: LNHDA and SQIVND (reference sequence). V lost 6 bases and J lost 3, with 12 bases in between. The CDR3 spells CASRTVPYYEQYF. CDR3 DNA: TGTGCCAGTAGGACAGTACCATACTACGAGCAGTACTTC.